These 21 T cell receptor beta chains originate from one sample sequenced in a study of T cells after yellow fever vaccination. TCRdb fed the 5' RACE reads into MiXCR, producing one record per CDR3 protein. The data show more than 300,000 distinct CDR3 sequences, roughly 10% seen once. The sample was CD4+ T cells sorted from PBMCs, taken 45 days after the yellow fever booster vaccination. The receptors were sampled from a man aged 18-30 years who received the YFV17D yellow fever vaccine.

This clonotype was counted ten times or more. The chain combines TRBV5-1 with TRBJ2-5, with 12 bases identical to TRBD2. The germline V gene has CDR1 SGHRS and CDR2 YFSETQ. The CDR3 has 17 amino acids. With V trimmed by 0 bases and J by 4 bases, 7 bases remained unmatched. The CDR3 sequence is CASSLGLAGAIRETQYF. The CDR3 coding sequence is TGCGCCAGCAGCTTGGGACTAGCGGGGGCCATCCGAGAGACCCAGTACTTC.

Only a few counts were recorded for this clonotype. The chain's CDR3 is CAYRWDGGPITDTQYF. The CDR3, as DNA: TGTGCCTATCGGTGGGACGGGGGGCCGATCACAGATACGCAGTATTTT. The chain carries TRBV9 and TRBJ2-3, with a tentative D call TRBD2 (7 bases). Germline CDR1 SGDLS, CDR2 YYNGEE. V lost 10 bases and J 2 bases, leaving 23 bases between the germline ends. There are 16 residues in the CDR3.

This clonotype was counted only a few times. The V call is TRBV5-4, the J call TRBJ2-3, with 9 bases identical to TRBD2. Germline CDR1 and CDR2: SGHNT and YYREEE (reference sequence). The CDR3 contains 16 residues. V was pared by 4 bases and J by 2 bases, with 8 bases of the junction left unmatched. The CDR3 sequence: CASSQVAGGITDTQYF. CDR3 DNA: TGTGCCAGCAGCCAGGTGGCGGGGGGGATCACAGATACGCAGTATTTT.

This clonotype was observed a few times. The CDR3 DNA sequence: TGTGCCAGCAGCTTAGCCATGGGACTTCCTATAGAGACCCAGTACTTC. Translated: CASSLAMGLPIETQYF. The chain joins TRBV7-2 to TRBJ2-5; tentatively, D is TRBD2 (6 bases). The CDR3 totals 16 residues. Trimming removed 0 bases from V and 4 bases from J, with 15 bases in between. Germline V gene lookup returns CDR1 SGHTA and CDR2 FQGNSA.

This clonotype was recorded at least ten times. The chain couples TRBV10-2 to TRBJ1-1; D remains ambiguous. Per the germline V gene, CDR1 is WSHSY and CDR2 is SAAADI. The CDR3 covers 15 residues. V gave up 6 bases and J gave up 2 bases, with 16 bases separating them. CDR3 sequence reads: CASRSPVRYNTEAFF. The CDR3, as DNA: TGCGCCAGCAGATCTCCCGTCCGGTACAACACTGAAGCTTTCTTT.

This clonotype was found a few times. CDR3 DNA: TGCGCCAGCAGCTGGAAAATATATACAGGGATGACCTACAATGAGCAGTTCTTC. Translating it yields CASSWKIYTGMTYNEQFF. The gene calls are TRBV5-1 and TRBJ2-1; possibly TRBD1 for D (6 bases). The V end was cut by 3 bases, the J end by 2 bases, with 21 bases between. The CDR3 contains 18 residues. Germline V gene lookup returns CDR1 SGHRS and CDR2 YFSETQ.

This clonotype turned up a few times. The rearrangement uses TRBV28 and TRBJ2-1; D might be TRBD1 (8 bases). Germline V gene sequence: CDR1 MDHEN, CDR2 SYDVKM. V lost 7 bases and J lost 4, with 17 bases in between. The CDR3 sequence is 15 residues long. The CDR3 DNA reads TGTGCCAGCACCACCACAGGGGGGGGGTACAATGAGCAGTTCTTC. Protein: CASTTTGGGYNEQFF. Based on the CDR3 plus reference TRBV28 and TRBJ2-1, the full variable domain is DVKVTQSSRYLVKRTGEKVFLECVQDMDHENMFWYRQDPGLGLRLIYFSYDVKMKEKGDIPEGYSVSREKKERFSLILESASTNQTSMYLCASTTTGGGYNEQFFGPGTRLTVL.

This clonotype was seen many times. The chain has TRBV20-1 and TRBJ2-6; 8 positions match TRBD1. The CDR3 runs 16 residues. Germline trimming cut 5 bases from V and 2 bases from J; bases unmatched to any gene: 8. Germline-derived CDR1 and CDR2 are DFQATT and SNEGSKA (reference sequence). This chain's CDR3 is CSAVQGARTGANVLTF. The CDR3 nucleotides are TGCAGTGCTGTTCAGGGGGCGCGGACTGGGGCCAACGTCCTGACTTTC.

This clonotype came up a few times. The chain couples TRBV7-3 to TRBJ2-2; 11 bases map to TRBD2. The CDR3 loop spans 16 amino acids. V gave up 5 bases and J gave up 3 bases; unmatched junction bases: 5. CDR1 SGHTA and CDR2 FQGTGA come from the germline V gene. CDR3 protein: CASSNPGLADTGELFF. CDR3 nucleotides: TGTGCCAGCAGCAATCCGGGACTAGCGGACACCGGGGAGCTGTTTTTT.

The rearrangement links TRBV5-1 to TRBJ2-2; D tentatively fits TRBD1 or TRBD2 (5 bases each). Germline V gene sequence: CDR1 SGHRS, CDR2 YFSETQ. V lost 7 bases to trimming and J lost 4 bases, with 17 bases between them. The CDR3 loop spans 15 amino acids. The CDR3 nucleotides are TGCGCCAGCTTCGCTGGGACGGGGATCACCGGGGAGCTGTTTTTT. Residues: CASFAGTGITGELFF.

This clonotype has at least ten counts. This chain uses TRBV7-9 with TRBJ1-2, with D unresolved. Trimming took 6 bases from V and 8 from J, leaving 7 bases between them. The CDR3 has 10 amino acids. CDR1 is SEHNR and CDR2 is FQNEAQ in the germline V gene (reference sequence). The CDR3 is CASSSRGYTF. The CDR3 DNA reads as TGTGCCAGCAGTTCCCGGGGCTACACCTTC.

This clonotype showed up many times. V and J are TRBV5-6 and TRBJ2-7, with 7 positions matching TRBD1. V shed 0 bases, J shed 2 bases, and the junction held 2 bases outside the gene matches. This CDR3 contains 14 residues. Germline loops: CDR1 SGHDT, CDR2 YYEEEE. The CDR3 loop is CASSLDQGAYEQYV. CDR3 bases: TGTGCCAGCAGCTTGGATCAGGGGGCCTACGAGCAGTACGTC.

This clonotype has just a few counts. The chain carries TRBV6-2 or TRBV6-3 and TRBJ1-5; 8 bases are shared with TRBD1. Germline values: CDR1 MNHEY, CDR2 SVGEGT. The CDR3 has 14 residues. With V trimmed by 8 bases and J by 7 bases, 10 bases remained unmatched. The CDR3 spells CASARDRGGQPQHF. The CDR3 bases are TGTGCCAGCGCACGAGACAGGGGAGGACAGCCCCAGCATTTT.

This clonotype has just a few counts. This chain's CDR3 is CASSSVWGQETQYF. CDR3 bases: TGTGCCAGCAGTTCTGTCTGGGGGCAAGAGACCCAGTACTTC. This chain links TRBV12-3 or TRBV12-4 with TRBJ2-5, with D tentatively TRBD1 or TRBD2 (5 bases each). The CDR3 extends over 14 amino acids. With 4 bases removed from V and 2 bases from J, the gap between germline ends came to 11 bases.

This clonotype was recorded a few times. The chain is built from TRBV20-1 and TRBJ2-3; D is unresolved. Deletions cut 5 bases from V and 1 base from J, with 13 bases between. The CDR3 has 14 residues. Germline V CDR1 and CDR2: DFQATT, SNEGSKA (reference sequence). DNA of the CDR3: TGCAGTGCTCTCCCCCCGAGCGGCACAGATACGCAGTATTTT. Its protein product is CSALPPSGTDTQYF.

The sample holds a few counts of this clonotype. In DNA form, the CDR3 reads TGTGCCAGCAGTTTTAGACCTATGAGCTCTGGAAACACCATATATTTT. Its translation is CASSFRPMSSGNTIYF. This chain links TRBV28 with TRBJ1-3; D gene uncertain. The CDR3 is 16 residues long. Trimming took 3 bases from V and 0 from J, leaving 12 bases between them. CDR1 and CDR2 from the germline V gene are MDHEN and SYDVKM.

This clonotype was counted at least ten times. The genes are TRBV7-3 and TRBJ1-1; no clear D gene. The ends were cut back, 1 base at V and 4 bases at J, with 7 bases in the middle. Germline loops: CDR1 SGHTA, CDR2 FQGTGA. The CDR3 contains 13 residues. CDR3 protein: CASSLIVGTEAFF. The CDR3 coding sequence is TGTGCCAGCAGCTTAATTGTAGGCACTGAAGCTTTCTTT.

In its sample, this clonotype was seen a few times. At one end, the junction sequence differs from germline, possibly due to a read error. CDR3 loop: CASSQVAGGIESQYF. CDR3 sequence (DNA): TGCGCCAGCAGCCAAGTGGCGGGGGGGATAGAGAGCCAGTACTTC. This chain joins TRBV4-1 and TRBJ2-5, with TRBD2 matching over 9 bases. Germline loops: CDR1 MGHRA, CDR2 YSYEKL. The CDR3 extends over 15 amino acids.

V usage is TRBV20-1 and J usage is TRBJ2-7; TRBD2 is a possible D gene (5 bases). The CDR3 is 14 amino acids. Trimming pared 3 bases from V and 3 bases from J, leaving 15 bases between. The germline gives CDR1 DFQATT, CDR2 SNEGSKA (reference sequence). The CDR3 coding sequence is TGCAGTGCTAGTAAGCGGCCTCCGATCTACGAGCAGTACGTC. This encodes CSASKRPPIYEQYV.

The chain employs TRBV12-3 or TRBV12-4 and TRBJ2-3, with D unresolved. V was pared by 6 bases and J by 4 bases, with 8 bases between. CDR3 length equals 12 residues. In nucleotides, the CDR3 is TGTGCCAGCAGAACACCCGCAGATACGCAGTATTTT. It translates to CASRTPADTQYF.

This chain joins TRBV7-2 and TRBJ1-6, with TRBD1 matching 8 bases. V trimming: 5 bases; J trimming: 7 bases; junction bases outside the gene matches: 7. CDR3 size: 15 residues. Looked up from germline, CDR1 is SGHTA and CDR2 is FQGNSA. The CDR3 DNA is TGTGCCAGCAGCACCCAGGGGGCGAGGAATTCACCCCTCCACTTT. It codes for CASSTQGARNSPLHF.